The 18 T cell receptor beta chains listed next were all sequenced from one sample in a study of T cell responses to AZD1222 COVID-19 vaccine. TCRdb's copy holds only in-frame clones and misses some; the assay was immunoSEQ multiplex PCR. Among roughly 90,000 clones listed, 85% to 90% were seen once. The sequenced sample was peripheral blood, obtained 28 days after the second AZD1222 dose. The receptor source for this set is an adult who received the AZD1222 COVID-19 vaccine.

The V call is TRBV6-2 or TRBV6-3, the J call TRBJ1-6; 7 bases line up with TRBD1. Germline-derived CDR1 and CDR2 are MNHEY and SVGEGT. With 4 bases clipped from V and 8 bases from J, the junction kept 11 bases outside the gene matches. CDR3 length equals 16 residues. CDR3 protein: CASSSVLTGFDSPLHF. CDR3 DNA: TGTGCCAGCAGTTCCGTCCTGACAGGGTTCGATTCACCCCTCCACTTT.

The V gene is TRBV11-2, the J gene TRBJ2-2, with D possibly TRBD1 on 5 matching bases. There are 15 residues in the CDR3. Germline V gene data show CDR1 as SGHAT and CDR2 as FQNNGV. V lost 5 bases and J 2 bases, leaving 12 bases between the germline ends. CDR3 amino acids: CASSLMQGNTGELFF. The CDR3 nucleotides read TGTGCCAGCAGCCTAATGCAGGGAAACACCGGGGAGCTGTTTTTT.

This clone was detected once. V usage is TRBV10-3 and J usage is TRBJ1-1; D call uncertain. The CDR3 consists of 15 residues. CDR1 ENHRY and CDR2 SYGVKD come from the germline V gene. Trimming took 4 bases from V and 5 from J, leaving 17 bases between them. The CDR3: CAISGYPSGETEAFF. The CDR3 bases are TGTGCCATCAGTGGCTACCCAAGCGGAGAGACTGAAGCTTTCTTT.

The chain links TRBV15 to TRBJ2-7; D uncertain. The CDR3 spans 15 residues. Deletions cut 0 bases from V and 0 bases from J, with 9 bases between. The germline V gene has CDR1 LNHNV and CDR2 YYDKDF (reference sequence). The DNA for the CDR3 is TGTGCCACCAGCAGAGATCGGCAGCCCTCCTACGAGCAGTACTTC. Encoded protein: CATSRDRQPSYEQYF.

V usage is TRBV27 and J usage is TRBJ1-2; the match to TRBD1 covers 10 bases. Trimming took 2 bases from V and 2 from J; bases not matched to a gene: 2. Germline CDR1 is MNHEY and CDR2 is SMNVEV (reference sequence). The CDR3 length is 15 residues. The CDR3 spells CASSLMTGGNYGYTF. The CDR3 bases are TGTGCCAGCAGTTTAATGACAGGGGGCAACTATGGCTACACCTTC.

This clone was counted a single time. The rearrangement links TRBV29-1 to TRBJ2-1; D gene unclear. The ends were cut back, 4 bases at V and 9 bases at J, with 7 bases in the middle. This CDR3 is 10 amino acids long. Germline V CDR1 and CDR2: SQVTM, ANQGSEA. CDR3 coding DNA: TGCAGCGTTGCTGGAGTTGAGCAGTTCTTC. Its protein product is CSVAGVEQFF.

In DNA form, the CDR3 reads TGTGCCAGCAGCGCCGGGACGGAAAGCTATGGCTACACCTTC. The encoded protein is CASSAGTESYGYTF. The chain is built from TRBV5-4 and TRBJ1-2; tentative D call: TRBD1 (5 bases). CDR1 is SGHNT and CDR2 is YYREEE in the germline V gene (reference sequence). The V and J ends lost 4 bases and 4 bases respectively, with 14 bases between them. There are 14 residues in the CDR3.

The V and J genes are TRBV23-1 and TRBJ2-2, with D perhaps matching TRBD2 (6 bases). TRBV23-1 is annotated as an ORF whose role is uncertain. V lost 3 bases and J lost 0, with 20 bases in between. This CDR3 has 19 residues. CDR3: CASSHLASDPISNTGELFF. Here the CDR3 DNA reads TGCGCCAGCAGTCACCTCGCTAGCGACCCTATTTCGAACACCGGGGAGCTGTTTTTT.

The chain has TRBV6-5 and TRBJ2-3, with D possibly matching TRBD2 (5 bases). Germline loops: CDR1 MNHEY, CDR2 SVGAGI. CDR3 size: 14 residues. Trimming shortened V by 2 bases and J by 5 bases, and 11 bases separated the two germline ends. The CDR3 DNA reads as TGTGCCAGCAGTTACCGGCTGGGAGAAGATACGCAGTATTTT. Its translation: CASSYRLGEDTQYF.

The rearrangement uses TRBV7-2 and TRBJ1-5, with D possibly being TRBD1 (5 bases). The V gene's germline CDR1 is SGHTA and CDR2 FQGNSA. V was trimmed by 2 bases and J by 9 bases, leaving 11 bases between them. The CDR3 is made up of 13 amino acids. The CDR3 bases are TGTGCCAGCAGCTTAAGGGACCGTCCGCCCCAGCATTTT. It yields the protein CASSLRDRPPQHF.

The chain employs TRBV9 and TRBJ1-2, with D possibly TRBD1 on 5 matching bases. V lost 0 bases to trimming and J lost 9 bases, with 18 bases between them. The CDR3 has 15 residues. CDR1 SGDLS and CDR2 YYNGEE come from the germline V gene. CDR3 in amino acids: CASSVAVGPGSSYTF. In DNA form, the CDR3 reads TGTGCCAGCAGCGTAGCCGTCGGACCAGGGAGTAGCTACACCTTC.

The gene calls are TRBV15 and TRBJ2-7; 7 nucleotides line up with TRBD1. The ends lost 1 base at V and 0 bases at J; junction bases unmatched: 3. There are 15 residues in the CDR3. CDR1 and CDR2 (germline): LNHNV, YYDKDF (reference sequence). In DNA form, the CDR3 reads TGTGCCACCAGCAGAGGACAGGGTACCTCCTACGAGCAGTACTTC. Translated, it gives CATSRGQGTSYEQYF.

The chain has TRBV6-1 and TRBJ1-2; a possible D gene is TRBD1 (6 bases). Trimming left V 1 base short and J 6 bases short, with 9 bases between. Germline V lookup: CDR1 MNHNS, CDR2 SASEGT. This CDR3 region has 13 residues. CDR3: CASSEDREHGYTF. CDR3 nucleotide sequence: TGTGCCAGCAGTGAAGACAGGGAGCATGGCTACACCTTC.

This rearrangement joins TRBV29-1 to TRBJ1-1, with D perhaps TRBD1 (5 bases). The germline V gene has CDR1 SQVTM and CDR2 ANQGSEA. The CDR3 spans 13 residues. V was cut by 4 bases and J by 8 bases, with 17 bases left in between. CDR3 nucleotides: TGCAGCGTTGTTGCTCAGGGAAGAAGAGAAGCTTTCTTT. Protein sequence: CSVVAQGRREAFF.

V usage is TRBV29-1 and J usage is TRBJ2-4; the match to TRBD2 covers 9 bases. Germline trimming cut 4 bases from V and 8 bases from J; bases unmatched to any gene: 3. The CDR3 sequence is 12 residues long. The germline V gene encodes CDR1 SQVTM and CDR2 ANQGSEA. The CDR3 protein is CSVGRGGDIQYF. CDR3 coding DNA: TGCAGCGTTGGGCGGGGGGGAGACATTCAGTACTTC.

V gene TRBV12-5 combines with J gene TRBJ1-1; D possibly corresponds to TRBD1 (6 bases). The CDR3 extends over 16 amino acids. The V end lost 0 bases, the J end lost 1 base, and 12 bases lay between the germline ends. CDR1 LGHNT and CDR2 FRNRAP come from the germline V gene. The CDR3 DNA is TGTGCTAGTGGTTTGGTTTACGACAGGTGGAACACTGAAGCTTTCTTT. Translation gives CASGLVYDRWNTEAFF.

V usage is TRBV6-5 and J usage is TRBJ1-5; D ambiguous. Trimming took 3 bases from V and 3 from J, leaving 6 bases between them. The CDR3 runs to 13 residues. Per germline, CDR1 MNHEY and CDR2 SVGAGI. CDR3 in DNA: TGTGCCAGCAGTTATACGGTCAATCAGCCCCAGCATTTT. It encodes CASSYTVNQPQHF.

This chain links TRBV18 with TRBJ2-1; 11 bases match TRBD2. Trimming at V came to 0 bases and at J to 7 bases, leaving 5 bases not matched to a gene. Germline CDR1 reads KGHSH; CDR2 reads LQKENI. The CDR3 has 16 amino acids. CDR3 coding DNA: TGTGCCAGCTCACCACCTCTAGCGGGAGGAGGAAATGAGCAGTTCTTC. It is translated as CASSPPLAGGGNEQFF. The whole variable domain, filled in from reference TRBV18 and TRBJ2-1, reads NAGVMQNPRHLVRRRGQEARLRCSPMKGHSHVYWYRQLPEEGLKFMVYLQKENIIDESGMPKERFSAEFPKEGPSILRIQQVVRGDSAAYFCASSPPLAGGGNEQFFGPGTRLTVL.